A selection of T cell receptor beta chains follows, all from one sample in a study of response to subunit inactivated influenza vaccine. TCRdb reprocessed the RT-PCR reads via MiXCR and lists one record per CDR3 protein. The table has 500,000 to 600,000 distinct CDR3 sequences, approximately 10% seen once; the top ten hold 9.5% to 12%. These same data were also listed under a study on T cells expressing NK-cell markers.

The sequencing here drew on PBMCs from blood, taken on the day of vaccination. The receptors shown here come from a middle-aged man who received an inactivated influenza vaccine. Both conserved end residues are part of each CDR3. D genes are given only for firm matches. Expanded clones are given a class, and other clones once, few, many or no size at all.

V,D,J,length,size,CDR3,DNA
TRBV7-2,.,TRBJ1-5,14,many,CASSLAGRNQPQHF,TGTGCCAGCAGCTTAGCAGGACGCAATCAGCCCCAGCATTTT
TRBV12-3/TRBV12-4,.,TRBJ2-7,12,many,CASSFGNYEQYF,TGTGCCAGCAGTTTTGGAAACTACGAGCAGTACTTC
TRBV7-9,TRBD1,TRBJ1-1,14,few,CASSQDRADTEAFF,TGTGCCAGCAGCCAGGACAGGGCGGACACTGAAGCTTTCTTT
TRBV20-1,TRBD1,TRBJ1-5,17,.,CCARDGGQGRLDQPQHF,TGCTGTGCTAGAGATGGAGGACAGGGACGTTTGGATCAGCCCCAGCATTTT
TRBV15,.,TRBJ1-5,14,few,CATSRDSFSQPQHF,TGTGCCACCAGCAGAGATTCGTTTTCTCAGCCCCAGCATTTT
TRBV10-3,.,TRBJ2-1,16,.,CAISERGRSFYNEQFF,TGTGCCATCAGTGAGCGGGGACGGTCTTTTTACAATGAGCAGTTCTTC
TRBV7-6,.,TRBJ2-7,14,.,CASSSNRGYYEQYF,TGTGCCAGCAGCTCCAACCGGGGTTACTACGAGCAGTACTTC
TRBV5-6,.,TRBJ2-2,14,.,CASSLIGHTGELFF,TGTGCCAGCAGCTTGATCGGTCACACCGGGGAGCTGTTTTTT
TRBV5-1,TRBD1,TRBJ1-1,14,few,CASSTQGAFTEAFF,TGCGCCAGCAGCACACAGGGGGCGTTCACTGAAGCTTTCTTT
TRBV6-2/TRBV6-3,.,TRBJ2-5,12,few,CASSYPTETQYF,TGTGCCAGCAGTTATCCCACTGAGACCCAGTACTTC
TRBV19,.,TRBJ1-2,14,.,CASSIKTASGGYTF,TGTGCCAGTAGTATAAAGACAGCCTCCGGGGGCTACACCTTC
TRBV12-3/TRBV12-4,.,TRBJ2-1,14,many,CASSLQDGGNEQFF,TGTGCCAGCAGTTTACAAGACGGAGGAAATGAGCAGTTCTTC
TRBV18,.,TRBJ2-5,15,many,CASKRLVGTKETQYF,TGTGCCAGCAAACGACTAGTCGGGACAAAAGAGACCCAGTACTTC
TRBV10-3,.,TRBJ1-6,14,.,CAISVDRLNSPLHF,TGTGCCATCAGCGTGGACAGACTTAATTCACCCCTCCACTTT
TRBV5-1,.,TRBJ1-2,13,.,CASSDKFTYGYTF,TGCGCCAGCAGCGATAAATTTACCTATGGCTACACCTTC
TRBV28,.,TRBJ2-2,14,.,CASSLLELTGELFF,TGTGCCAGCAGTCTCTTAGAGTTGACCGGGGAGCTGTTTTTT
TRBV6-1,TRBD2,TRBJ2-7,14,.,CASSPGLAGPPVYF,TGTGCCAGCAGTCCGGGACTAGCGGGGCCACCGGTGTACTTC
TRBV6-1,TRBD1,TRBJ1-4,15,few,CASSDQGQGNEKLFF,TGTGCCAGCAGCGACCAGGGACAGGGTAATGAAAAACTGTTTTTT
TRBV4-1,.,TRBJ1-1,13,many,CASSQVAGSEAFF,TGCGCCAGCAGCCAAGTGGCCGGGTCTGAAGCTTTCTTT
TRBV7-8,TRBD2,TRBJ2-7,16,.,CASSFSGGRPLYEQYF,TGTGCCAGCAGCTTTAGCGGGGGGAGGCCACTGTACGAGCAGTACTTC
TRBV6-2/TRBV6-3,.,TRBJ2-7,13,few,CASSRAPAYEQYF,TGTGCCAGCAGTAGGGCGCCCGCCTACGAGCAGTACTTC
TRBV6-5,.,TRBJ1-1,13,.,CASSYGGFTEAFF,TGTGCCAGCAGTTATGGGGGTTTTACTGAAGCTTTCTTT
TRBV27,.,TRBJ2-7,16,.,CASSLSPGTLTYEQYF,TGTGCCAGCAGTTTATCCCCAGGGACTTTAACCTACGAGCAGTACTTC
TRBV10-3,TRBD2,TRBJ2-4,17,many,CAISATGTSGAKNIQYF,TGTGCCATCAGTGCGACTGGGACTAGCGGTGCCAAAAACATTCAGTACTTC
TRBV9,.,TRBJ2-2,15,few,CASSVGPAGTGELFF,TGTGCCAGCAGCGTAGGGCCCGCCGGCACCGGGGAGCTGTTTTTT
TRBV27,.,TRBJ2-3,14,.,CASSHLGGGDTQYF,TGTGCCAGCAGTCACCTAGGGGGGGGAGATACGCAGTATTTT
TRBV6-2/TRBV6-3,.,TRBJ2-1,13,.,CASVGGPMFEQFF,TGTGCCAGCGTAGGGGGGCCTATGTTTGAGCAGTTCTTC
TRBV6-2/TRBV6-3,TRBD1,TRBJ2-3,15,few,CASSYRDRVTDTQYF,TGTGCCAGCAGTTACCGCGACAGGGTAACAGATACGCAGTATTTT
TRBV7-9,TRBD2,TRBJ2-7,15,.,CASSSSSGRTYEQYF,TGTGCCAGCAGCTCGTCTAGCGGGAGGACCTACGAGCAGTACTTC
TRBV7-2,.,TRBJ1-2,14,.,CASSLGATEAGYTF,TGTGCCAGCAGCTTAGGGGCGACAGAAGCTGGCTACACCTTC
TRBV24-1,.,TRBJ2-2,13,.,CATTSGGVGELFF,TGTGCCACCACTTCGGGCGGGGTCGGGGAGCTGTTTTTT
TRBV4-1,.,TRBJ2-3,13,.,CASSPIAGDTQYF,TGCGCCAGCAGCCCAATCGCGGGCGATACGCAGTATTTT
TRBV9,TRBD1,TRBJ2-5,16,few,CASSPYHGQGKETQYF,TGTGCCAGCAGCCCCTACCACGGACAGGGAAAAGAGACCCAGTACTTC
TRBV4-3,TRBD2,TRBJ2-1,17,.,CASSQELNLAGGDEQFF,TGCGCCAGCAGCCAAGAACTAAACCTAGCGGGAGGCGATGAGCAGTTCTTC
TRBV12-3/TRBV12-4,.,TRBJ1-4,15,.,CASSDRGDPNEKLFF,TGTGCCAGCAGTGATAGAGGAGATCCGAATGAAAAACTGTTTTTT
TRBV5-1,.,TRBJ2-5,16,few,CASSPTPGHRQETQYF,TGCGCCAGCAGCCCCACCCCGGGACACCGACAAGAGACCCAGTACTTC
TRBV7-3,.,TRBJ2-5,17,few,CASSLGIHTGRMETQYF,TGTGCCAGCAGCTTAGGGATCCATACAGGGAGGATGGAGACCCAGTACTTC
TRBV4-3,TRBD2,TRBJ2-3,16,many,CASSQVLAGSTDTQYF,TGCGCCAGCAGCCAAGTACTAGCGGGAAGCACAGATACGCAGTATTTT
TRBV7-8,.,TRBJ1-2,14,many,CASSSLSGVYGYTF,TGTGCCAGCAGCTCACTTTCCGGGGTATATGGCTACACCTTC
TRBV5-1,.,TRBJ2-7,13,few,CASSFNSDYEQYF,TGCGCCAGCAGCTTCAACTCGGACTACGAGCAGTACTTC
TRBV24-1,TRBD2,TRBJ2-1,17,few,CATSDFSGGASINEQFF,TGTGCCACCAGTGATTTTAGCGGGGGGGCCTCGATCAATGAGCAGTTCTTC
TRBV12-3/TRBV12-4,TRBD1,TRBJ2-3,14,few,CASRSGTVTDTQYF,TGTGCCAGCAGGTCCGGGACAGTCACAGATACGCAGTATTTT